This TCR beta chain emerged from a study of cytomegalovirus exposure and HLA in healthy donors. Study overall: In terms of ancestry, the Caucasian-associated cluster contained 80% to 90% of the roughly 400 genotyped donors. General study results and limits: Among the CMV-associated chains, three were confirmed in vitro as specific for CMV antigens. A reported reduction in N-insertions relative to the roughly 700-donor mean was seen in an Asian-associated ancestry cluster in a later analysis.

The donors, nominally healthy at sampling, likely had unrecorded immune exposures. The PCR ran on 60 Vbeta and 13 Jbeta primers. The repertoire was sequenced with immunoSEQ multiplex PCR; TCRdb's copy has only in-frame clones and lacks some. The table includes around 120,000 clones, 70% to 80% detected once. About this clone itself: Its antigen is undetermined.

V was pared by 5 bases and J by 1 base, with 8 bases of the junction left unmatched. The V gene's germline CDR1 is SGHTS and CDR2 YDEGEE. The CDR3 has 15 amino acids. The TCR sequence derives from a middle-aged man in good health and CMV-seropositive. Sequencing input: PBMCs. The chain combines TRBV5-8 with TRBJ2-7; 8 bases fit TRBD1. The CDR3 loop is CASSPGQGRSYEQYF. CDR3 DNA: TGTGCCAGCAGTCCCGGACAGGGAAGGTCCTACGAGCAGTACTTC.